Below are 5 T cell receptor beta chains sequenced from a single sample in a study of cytomegalovirus exposure and HLA in healthy donors (dated by TCRdb to the late 2010s). Receptor amplification or capture employed the immunoSEQ multiplex PCR assay. For the multiplex PCR, a mixture combining 60 forward primers for TCR Vbeta segments and 13 reverse primers for TCR Jbeta segments was used. The source is immuneACCESS, and TCRdb retained only in-frame sequences with V and J called. Part of the clones is not carried over; for the studies checked, unresolved V genes explain less than half of this, and the remainder is unexplained. Across this sample there are about 160,000 clones, with 70% to 90% seen only once. The top ten clonotypes cover 2% to 3% of the sample. Sample: PBMCs. The receptor source for this set is a male donor in good health and CMV-seronegative.

This rearrangement joins TRBV4-1 to TRBJ1-2; D perhaps matches TRBD1 (5 bases). The CDR3 has 15 amino acids. V was pared by 2 bases and J by 4 bases, with 14 bases between. Germline loops: CDR1 MGHRA, CDR2 YSYEKL. CDR3 protein: CASSQPRQPGYGYTF. As DNA, the CDR3 is TGCGCCAGCAGCCAACCTCGACAGCCCGGCTATGGCTACACCTTC.

J is TRBJ2-7 and V is TRBV9; 9 bases agree with TRBD1. CDR3 size: 15 residues. The junction had 7 bases not matched to a gene; V was cut back by 0 bases and J by 6 bases. Germline V gene data show CDR1 as SGDLS and CDR2 as YYNGEE. The CDR3 spells CASSVAHGTGFEQYF. In DNA, the CDR3 is TGTGCCAGCAGCGTAGCGCACGGGACAGGGTTCGAGCAGTACTTC.

The rearrangement uses TRBV9 and TRBJ1-2, with D unresolved. Trimming pared 0 bases from V and 2 bases from J, leaving 11 bases between. The CDR3 runs 15 residues. Germline V gene lookup returns CDR1 SGDLS and CDR2 YYNGEE. CDR3 sequence: CASSVASNSNYGYTF. As DNA, the CDR3 is TGTGCCAGCAGCGTAGCCTCTAACAGCAACTATGGCTACACCTTC.

V and J are TRBV10-3 and TRBJ1-2, with D possibly being TRBD1 (5 bases). Trimming removed 4 bases from V and 8 bases from J, with 20 bases in between. There are 15 residues in the CDR3. Germline V gene sequence: CDR1 ENHRY, CDR2 SYGVKD. Here the CDR3 DNA reads TGTGCCATCAGTGTCGGCAGGGAAGGGTTAGGGGGCTACACCTTC. Encoded protein: CAISVGREGLGGYTF.

In this sample, this clone turned up a few times. The chain has TRBV14 and TRBJ1-2; weak D call: TRBD1 (6 bases). This CDR3 region has 16 residues. V lost 4 bases, J lost 1 base, and 16 bases lay in between. Germline V gene lookup returns CDR1 SGHDN and CDR2 FVKESK. DNA of the CDR3: TGTGCCAGCAGCCTACTAGGGGACAACCATAACTATGGCTACACCTTC. It translates to CASSLLGDNHNYGYTF.